This T cell receptor (beta chain) was found in a study of neurological immune-mediated disorders. Unsorted libraries were prepared from 2 million PBMCs held at -80 C. The CDR3 consists of 14 residues. With 6 bases clipped from V and 5 bases from J, the junction kept 5 bases outside the gene matches. The cDNA was generated through 5'RACE incorporating 10-nucleotide random UMIs. TCRdb analysed the 5' RACE reads with MiXCR anew, one entry per CDR3 protein. The sample includes 81,000 or so distinct CDR3 sequences, 5% to 6% of them seen just once. This clonotype was observed at least ten times. The chain recombines TRBV12-3 or TRBV12-4 with TRBJ2-5; 11 bases map to TRBD2. Sequenced material: PBMCs. This sequence was found in a woman aged 25 to 45 with multiple sclerosis. The DNA of the CDR3 is TGTGCCAGCAGATCGACTAGCGGGGTCGAGACCCAGTACTTC. Encoded protein: CASRSTSGVETQYF.